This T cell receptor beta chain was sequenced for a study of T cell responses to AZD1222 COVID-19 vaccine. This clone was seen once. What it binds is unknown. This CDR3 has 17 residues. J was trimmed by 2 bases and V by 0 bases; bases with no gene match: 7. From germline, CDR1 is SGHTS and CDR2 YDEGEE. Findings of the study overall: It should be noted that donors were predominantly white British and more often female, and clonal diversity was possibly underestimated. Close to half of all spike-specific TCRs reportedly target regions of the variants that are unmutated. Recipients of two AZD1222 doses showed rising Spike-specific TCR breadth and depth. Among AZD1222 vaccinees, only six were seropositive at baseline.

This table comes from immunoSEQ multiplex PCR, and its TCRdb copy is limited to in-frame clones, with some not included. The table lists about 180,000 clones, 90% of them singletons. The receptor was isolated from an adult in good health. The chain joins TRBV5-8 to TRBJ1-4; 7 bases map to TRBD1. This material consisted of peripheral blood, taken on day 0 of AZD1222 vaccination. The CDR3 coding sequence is TGTGCCAGCAGCTTGGGAACAGGGGTAGGCACTAATGAAAAACTGTTTTTT. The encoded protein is CASSLGTGVGTNEKLFF.